This T cell receptor beta chain was retrieved from a study of blood T cell repertoires in COVID-19 (dated by TCRdb to the early 2020s). Regarding the complete study: Collaborator samples came from the United States, Italy and Spain and covered acute and convalescent phases of COVID-19. Where HLA class I and class II types were available, the types were taken from metadata supplied by the sample provider, not from assay-based typing. The dataset comprised deeply sampled blood TCRbeta repertoires from subjects exposed to, actively infected with, or recovered from COVID-19. The sample metadata nearly always contained a de-identified subject ID, COVID-19 status, age in years and sex. The prospective study material was composed of cDNA or gDNA derived from T cells, B-cell-depleted T cells, or PBMCs. The repertoires were released in a freely available public database meant as a resource for research on the immune response to SARS-CoV-2. The samples were drawn from the first 160 participants of the ongoing ImmuneRACE study and from over a thousand subjects provided by 6 global collaborators.

This clone was seen a handful of times. Its antigen is still unknown. No clone much larger than this one lies a single base away; base qualities are absent. The investigation overall reported the following: The amount of clinical and demographic metadata varied by source and participant and was provided uncurated.

Collaborating institutions collected whole blood in K2EDTA tubes following their own protocols. Collaborator samples were shipped for TCRbeta analysis as frozen whole blood, isolated PBMCs, or DNA extracted from either sample type. The immunoSEQ Assay, a bias-controlled multiplex PCR, was used to amplify TCRbeta CDR3 regions from genomic DNA. On the authors' methods: The number of nucleated cells in each sample was estimated by amplification of reference gene primers within the assay. To quantify the absolute abundance of each unique TCRbeta CDR3 rearrangement, sequence reads were collapsed and filtered. For each sample, productive Simpson clonality was calculated by taking the square root of Simpson's diversity index across productive rearrangements. TCRdb took over this immuneACCESS table, retaining in-frame rearrangements with V and J assigned. Such tables are incomplete; in checked studies, under half of the missing clones stem from an unresolved V gene, and the remainder is unexplained. V, J and clone size reflect that table, while D and trimming were determined from the DNA. In this sample the table shows about 190,000 clones, 89% of which occur a single time. Clones ranked in the top ten supply around 7% of the sample.

For CDR1 and CDR2, the germline V gene (reference sequence) lists LGHDT and YNNKEL. The CDR3 has 16 amino acids, counting the end cysteine and phenylalanine. Kept here is only the CDR3 DNA, which spans 48 bases and is read in frame from base 1. From V the trimming removes 1 base and from J it removes 4 bases, while the gene matches leave 4 bases of the junction unaccounted for. The origin of this receptor is a man aged 40-50 years with acute or convalescent COVID-19. The V gene is TRBV3-1 (or the pseudogene TRBV3-2) and the J gene is TRBJ1-6, with 7 junctional bases fitting TRBD1. Sequencing was done on a sample of peripheral blood. The CDR3 protein is CASSQASTGYNSPLHF. The DNA sequence follows: TGTGCCAGCAGCCAAGCGTCGACAGGGTATAATTCACCCCTCCACTTT.